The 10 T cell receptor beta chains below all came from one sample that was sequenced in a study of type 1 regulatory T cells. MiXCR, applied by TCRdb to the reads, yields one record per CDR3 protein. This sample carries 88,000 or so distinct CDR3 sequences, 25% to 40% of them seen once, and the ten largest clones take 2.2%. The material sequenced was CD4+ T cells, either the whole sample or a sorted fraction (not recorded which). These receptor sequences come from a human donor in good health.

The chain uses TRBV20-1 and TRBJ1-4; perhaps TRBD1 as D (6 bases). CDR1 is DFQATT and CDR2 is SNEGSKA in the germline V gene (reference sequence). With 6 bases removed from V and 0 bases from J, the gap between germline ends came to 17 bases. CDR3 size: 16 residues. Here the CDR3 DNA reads TGCAGTGCGGAGAGCAGGGGCCCTGCAACTAATGAAAAACTGTTTTTT. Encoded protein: CSAESRGPATNEKLFF.

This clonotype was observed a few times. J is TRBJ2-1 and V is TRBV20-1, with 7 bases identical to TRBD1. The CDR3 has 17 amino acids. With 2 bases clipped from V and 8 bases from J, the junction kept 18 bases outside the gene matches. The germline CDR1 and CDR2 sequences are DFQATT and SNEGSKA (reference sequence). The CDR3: CSARTNTRDSLLDEQFF. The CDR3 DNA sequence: TGCAGTGCTAGAACTAATACCAGGGACAGCTTGTTGGATGAGCAGTTCTTC.

CDR3 loop: CSVMNRDEQYF. The CDR3 region has the DNA TGCAGCGTTATGAATCGGGACGAGCAGTACTTC. The chain recombines TRBV29-1 with TRBJ2-7; D unresolved. V lost 5 bases and J 5 bases, leaving 10 bases between the germline ends. Germline values: CDR1 SQVTM, CDR2 ANQGSEA. The CDR3 sequence is 11 residues long.

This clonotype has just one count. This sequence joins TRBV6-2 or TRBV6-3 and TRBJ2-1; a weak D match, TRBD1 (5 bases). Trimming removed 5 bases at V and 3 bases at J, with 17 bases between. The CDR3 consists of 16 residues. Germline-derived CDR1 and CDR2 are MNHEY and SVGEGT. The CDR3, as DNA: TGTGCCAGCAGTCCCAGGCGACAGTTAGGCTACAATGAGCAGTTCTTC. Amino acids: CASSPRRQLGYNEQFF.

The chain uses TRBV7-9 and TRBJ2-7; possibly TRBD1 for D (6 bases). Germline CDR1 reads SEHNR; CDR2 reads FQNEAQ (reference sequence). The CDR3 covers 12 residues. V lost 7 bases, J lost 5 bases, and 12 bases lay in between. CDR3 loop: CASTRQGNEQYF. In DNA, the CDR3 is TGTGCCAGCACCCGCCAGGGGAACGAGCAGTACTTC.

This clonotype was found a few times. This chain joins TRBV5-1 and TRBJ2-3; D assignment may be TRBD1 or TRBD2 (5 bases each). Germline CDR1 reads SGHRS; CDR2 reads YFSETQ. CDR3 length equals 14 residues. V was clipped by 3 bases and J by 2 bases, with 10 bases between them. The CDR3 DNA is TGCGCCAGCAGCTCGGGACGGACCACAGATACGCAGTATTTT. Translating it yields CASSSGRTTDTQYF.

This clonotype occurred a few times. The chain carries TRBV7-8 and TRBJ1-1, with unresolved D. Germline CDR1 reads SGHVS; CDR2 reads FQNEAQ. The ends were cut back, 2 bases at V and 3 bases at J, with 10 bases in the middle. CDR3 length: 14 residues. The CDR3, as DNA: TGTGCCAGCAGCTTACCCCTCTTACACACTGAAGCTTTCTTT. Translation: CASSLPLLHTEAFF. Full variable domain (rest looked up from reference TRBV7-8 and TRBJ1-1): GAGVSQSPRYKVAKRGQDVALRCDPISGHVSLFWYQQALGQGPEFLTYFQNEAQLDKSGLPSDRFFAERPEGSVSTLKIQRTQQEDSAVYLCASSLPLLHTEAFFGQGTRLTVV.

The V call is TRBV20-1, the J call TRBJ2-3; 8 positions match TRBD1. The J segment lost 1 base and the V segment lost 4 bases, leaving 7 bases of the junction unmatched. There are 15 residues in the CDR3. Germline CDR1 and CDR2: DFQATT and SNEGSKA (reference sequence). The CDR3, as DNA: TGCAGTGCTACGGCGACAGGGGAAGGCACAGATACGCAGTATTTT. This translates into CSATATGEGTDTQYF.

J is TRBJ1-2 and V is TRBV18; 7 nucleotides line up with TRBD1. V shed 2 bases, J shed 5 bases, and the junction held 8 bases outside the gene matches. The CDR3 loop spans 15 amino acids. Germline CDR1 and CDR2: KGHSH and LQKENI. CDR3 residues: CASSPSAGGIYGYTF. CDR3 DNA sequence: TGTGCCAGCTCACCATCGGCAGGGGGTATTTATGGCTACACCTTC.

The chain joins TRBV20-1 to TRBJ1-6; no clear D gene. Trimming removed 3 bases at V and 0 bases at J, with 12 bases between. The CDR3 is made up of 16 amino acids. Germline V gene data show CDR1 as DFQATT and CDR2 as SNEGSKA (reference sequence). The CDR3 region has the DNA TGCAGTGCTAGGGAGGGCCGGAGCTCCTATAATTCACCCCTCCACTTT. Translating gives CSAREGRSSYNSPLHF.